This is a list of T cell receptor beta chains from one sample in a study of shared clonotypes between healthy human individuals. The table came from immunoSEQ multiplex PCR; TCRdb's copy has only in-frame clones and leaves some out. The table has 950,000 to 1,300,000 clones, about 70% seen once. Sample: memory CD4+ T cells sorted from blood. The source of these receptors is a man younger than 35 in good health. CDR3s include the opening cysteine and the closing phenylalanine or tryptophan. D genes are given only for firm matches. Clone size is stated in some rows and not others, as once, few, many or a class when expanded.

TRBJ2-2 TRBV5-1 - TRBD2 TGCGCCAGCAGCCGTATAGCGGGGAACACCGGGGAGCTGTTTTTT CASSRIAGNTGELFF
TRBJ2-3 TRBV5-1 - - TGCGCCAGCAGTTTGGGGGGTTCTGGCACAGATACGCAGTATTTT CASSLGGSGTDTQYF
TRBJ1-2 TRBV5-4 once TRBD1 TGTGCCAGCAGCTGGGGACAGTCCGGCCTCTATGGCTACACCTTC CASSWGQSGLYGYTF
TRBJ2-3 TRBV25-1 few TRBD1 TGTGCCAGCAGAGGGACAGGGGGCACAGATACGCAGTATTTT CASRGTGGTDTQYF
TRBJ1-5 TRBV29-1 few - TGCAGCGTTGGTCAGAATAGCAATCAGCCCCAGCATTTT CSVGQNSNQPQHF
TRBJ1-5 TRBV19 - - TGTGCCAGTAGTCTAGCAGGTCCGACAGGTCAGCCCCAGCATTTT CASSLAGPTGQPQHF
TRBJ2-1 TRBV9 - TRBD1 TGTGCCAGCAGCGTAAAGGGGGCAGTCAACAATGAGCAGTTCTTC CASSVKGAVNNEQFF
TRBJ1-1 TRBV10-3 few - TGTGCCATCAGTGTATCGGAGAACACTGAAGCTTTCTTT CAISVSENTEAFF
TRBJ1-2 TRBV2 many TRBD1 TGTGCCAGCAGCGCCGGGACAGGGGTAAATGGCTACACCTTC CASSAGTGVNGYTF
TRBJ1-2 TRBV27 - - TGTGCCAGCAGTTTATTTGGGGGCGCCGACTATGGCTACACCTTC CASSLFGGADYGYTF
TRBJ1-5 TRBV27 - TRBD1 TGTGCCAGCAGGCCGGGACAGGGGAACAATCAGCCCCAGCATTTT CASRPGQGNNQPQHF
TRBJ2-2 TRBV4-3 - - TGCGCCAGCAGCCAAGAGGTCGGGGAGCTGTTTTTT CASSQEVGELFF
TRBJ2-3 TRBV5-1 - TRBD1 TGCGCCAGCAGCTTCTCCGGACAGGGGGATACGCAGTATTTT CASSFSGQGDTQYF
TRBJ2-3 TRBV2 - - TGTGCCAGCAGTGATAAGAAAAGCACAGATACGCAGTATTTT CASSDKKSTDTQYF
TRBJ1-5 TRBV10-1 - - TGCGCCAGCAGTGAAGGCGGAACTCAGCCCCAGCATTTT CASSEGGTQPQHF
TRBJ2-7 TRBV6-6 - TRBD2 TGTGCCAGCAGTCCCGGACTAGCGGGAGCCGAGCAGTACTTC CASSPGLAGAEQYF
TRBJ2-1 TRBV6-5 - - TGTGCCAGCACTAATTTGAGGGAGCAGTTCTTC CASTNLREQFF
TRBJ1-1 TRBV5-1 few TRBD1 TGCGCCAGCCAATACAGGGGGAACACTGAAGCTTTCTTT CASQYRGNTEAFF
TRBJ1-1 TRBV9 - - TGTGCCAGCAGCGTCGGGCAGTTGAACACTGAAGCTTTCTTT CASSVGQLNTEAFF
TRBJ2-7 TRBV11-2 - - TGTGCCAGCAGCTTATCAGTGTTTACGACGGCCAGCGTCTACGAGCAGTACTTC CASSLSVFTTASVYEQYF
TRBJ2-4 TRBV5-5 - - TGTGCCAGCAGCGTAGGCAGGGGATCTATAAACATTCAGTACTTC CASSVGRGSINIQYF
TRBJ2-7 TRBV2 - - TGTGCCAGCAGTGAAACGTACGAGCAGTACTTC CASSETYEQYF
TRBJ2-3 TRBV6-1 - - TGTGCCAGCAGTGAAATCGTCTGGGACCCAAAGGGGACAGATACGCAGTATTTT CASSEIVWDPKGTDTQYF
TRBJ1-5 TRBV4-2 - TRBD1 TGTGCCAGCAGCCAAGGATTCACAGGGGATCAGCCCCAGCATTTT CASSQGFTGDQPQHF
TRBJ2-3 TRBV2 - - TGTGCCAGCAGCCCCCTCGATACGCAGTATTTT CASSPLDTQYF
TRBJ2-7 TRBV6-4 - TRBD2 TGTGCCATCCCGATAGCGGGACGTCGTTCCTACGAGCAGTACTTC CAIPIAGRRSYEQYF
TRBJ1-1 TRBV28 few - TGTGCCAGCAGCTCTGTGGCTCGGAACACTGAAGCTTTCTTT CASSSVARNTEAFF
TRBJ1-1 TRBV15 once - TGTGCCACCAGCAGTAAGGGGAGGGGGACTGAAGCTTTCTTT CATSSKGRGTEAFF
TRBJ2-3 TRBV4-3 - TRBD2 TGCGCCAGCAGCCAAACCTTAGCGGGAGGAGGAGCAGATACGCAGTATTTT CASSQTLAGGGADTQYF
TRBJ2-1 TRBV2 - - TGTGCCAGCCGGCTAGCCCAAGGCCCCGATGAGCAGTTCTTC CASRLAQGPDEQFF
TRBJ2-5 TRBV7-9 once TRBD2 TGTGCCAGCAGCTTAGGACTAGCGGAGACCCAGTACTTC CASSLGLAETQYF
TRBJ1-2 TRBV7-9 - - TGTGCCAGCAGCTTAGGGGGAAGAGATGGCTACACCTTC CASSLGGRDGYTF
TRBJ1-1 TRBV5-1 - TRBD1 TGCGCCAGTGGACAGGGTTTGAACACTGAAGCTTTCTTT CASGQGLNTEAFF
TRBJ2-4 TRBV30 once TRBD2 TGTGCCTGGACTAGCGGAACATTTCTTTTAGCCAAAAACATTCAGTACTTC CAWTSGTFLLAKNIQYF
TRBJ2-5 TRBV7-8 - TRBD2 TGTGCCAGCAGCTTAAACTTCCGGGGGGTCCAAGAGACCCAGTACTTC CASSLNFRGVQETQYF
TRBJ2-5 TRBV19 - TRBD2 TGTGCCTCCTCGAGCGGGAGGGCCGGGGAGACCCAGTACTTC CASSSGRAGETQYF
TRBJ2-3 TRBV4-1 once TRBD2 TGCGCCAGCAGCCAAGATCCCGGGGGGGCCCTCACAGATACGCAGTATTTT CASSQDPGGALTDTQYF
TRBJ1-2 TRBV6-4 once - TGTGCCAGCAACTCGCCGAGACCCCAGGGCTATGGCTACACCTTC CASNSPRPQGYGYTF
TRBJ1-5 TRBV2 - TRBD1 TGTGCCAGCAGGGCGGGACAGGGCAATCAGCCCCAGCATTTT CASRAGQGNQPQHF
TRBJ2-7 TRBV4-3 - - TGCGCCAGCAGCCAAGAAAGCTCGAGCTCCTACGAGCAGTACTTC CASSQESSSSYEQYF
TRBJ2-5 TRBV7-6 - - TGTGCCAGCAGCTTAGGGGGGATAGAGACCCAGTACTTC CASSLGGIETQYF
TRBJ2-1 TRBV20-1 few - TGCAGTGCTTCTCGAGAGGAGCAGTTCTTC CSASREEQFF
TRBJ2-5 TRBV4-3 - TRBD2 TGCGCCAGCAGCCGCGGACTAGCGGGACGTGGAGAGACCCAGTACTTC CASSRGLAGRGETQYF
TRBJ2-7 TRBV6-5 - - TGTGCCAGCAGTGACTACGGCGAGCAGTACTTC CASSDYGEQYF
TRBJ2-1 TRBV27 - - TGTGCCAGCAGTCCTCGCGTGGGGACGCGCCCCGACAATGAGCAGTTCTTC CASSPRVGTRPDNEQFF
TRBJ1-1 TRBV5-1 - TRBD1 TGCGCCAGCAGCCCTTGGACAGGGGGCTCCACTGAAGCTTTCTTT CASSPWTGGSTEAFF
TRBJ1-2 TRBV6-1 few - TGTGCCAGCAGTGAAGACCCCGCAGGTTATCGTGGCTACACCTTC CASSEDPAGYRGYTF
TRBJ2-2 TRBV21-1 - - TGTGCCAGCAAGGCACCGACAGGACATACGAACACCGGGGAGCTGTTTTTT CASKAPTGHTNTGELFF